This T cell receptor (beta chain) was identified in a study of T cells in tuberculosis. Turning to the study itself: The T cells targeted glucose monomycolate, a mycobacterial lipid, via CD1B.

Time point defined: new active TB diagnosis, blood taken before or within 7 days of starting treatment. V shed 6 bases, J shed 2 bases, and the junction held 6 bases outside the gene matches. The CDR3 has 14 residues. CDR1 and CDR2 (germline): MNHNY, SVGAGI (reference sequence). Sequenced by immunoSEQ multiplex PCR; TCRdb stores in-frame clones only, minus some. The table lists 20,000 to 25,000 clones, approximately 86% of them singletons. The TCR was taken from an adult with tuberculosis. Specimen: PBMCs, collected at tuberculosis diagnosis. This chain joins TRBV6-6 and TRBJ2-7; 8 bases fit TRBD1. CDR3 coding DNA: TGTGCCAGCAGCCCGAGGGACAGGCCCTACGAGCAGTACTTC. Protein: CASSPRDRPYEQYF.